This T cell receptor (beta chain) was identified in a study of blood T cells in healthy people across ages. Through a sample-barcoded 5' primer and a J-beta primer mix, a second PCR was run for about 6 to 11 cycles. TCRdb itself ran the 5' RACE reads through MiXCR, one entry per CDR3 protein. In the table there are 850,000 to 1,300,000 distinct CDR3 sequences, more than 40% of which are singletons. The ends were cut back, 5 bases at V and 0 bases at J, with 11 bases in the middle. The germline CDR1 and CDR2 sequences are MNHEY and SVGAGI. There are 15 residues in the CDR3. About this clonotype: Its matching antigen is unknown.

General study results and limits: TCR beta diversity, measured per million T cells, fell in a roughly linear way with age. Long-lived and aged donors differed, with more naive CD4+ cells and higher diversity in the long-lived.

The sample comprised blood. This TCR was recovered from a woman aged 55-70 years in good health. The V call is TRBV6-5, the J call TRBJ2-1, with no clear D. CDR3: CASSVVLPSYNEQFF. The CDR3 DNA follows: TGTGCCAGCAGTGTCGTCCTGCCCTCCTACAATGAGCAGTTCTTC.